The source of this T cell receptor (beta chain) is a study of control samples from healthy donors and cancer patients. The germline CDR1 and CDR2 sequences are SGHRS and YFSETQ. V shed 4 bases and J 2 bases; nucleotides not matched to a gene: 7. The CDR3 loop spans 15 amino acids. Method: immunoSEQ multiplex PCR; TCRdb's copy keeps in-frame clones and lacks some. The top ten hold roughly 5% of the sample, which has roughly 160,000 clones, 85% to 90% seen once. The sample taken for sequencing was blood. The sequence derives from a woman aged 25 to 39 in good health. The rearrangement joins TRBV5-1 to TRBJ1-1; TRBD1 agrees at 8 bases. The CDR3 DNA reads TGCGCCAGCAGCCTACGGACAGGGAGAAACACTGAAGCTTTCTTT. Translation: CASSLRTGRNTEAFF.